Listed below are T cell receptor beta chains from one sample, sequenced in a study of cytomegalovirus exposure and HLA in healthy donors. The repertoire was sequenced with immunoSEQ multiplex PCR; TCRdb's copy has only in-frame clones and lacks some. This sample has some 120,000 clones, with 80% found just once. Source material: PBMCs. The receptors come from a man under 40 in good health and CMV-seropositive. Each CDR3 is given with its conserved first and last residue. D genes are given only for firm matches. The listing skips clone size in some rows; elsewhere it reads once, few, many or a size class.

TRBJ1-2 NA NA TRBV5-1 TGCGCCAGCAGCTTGGTGAGGACGGGCATAGCGGATGGCTACACCTTC CASSLVRTGIADGYTF
TRBJ2-1 NA NA TRBV18 TGTGCCAGCTCAAACTCGGACAGAAATGAGCAGTTCTTC CASSNSDRNEQFF
TRBJ1-6 once TRBD1 TRBV7-2 TGTGCCAGCAGCTTCCGACAGGGAAATTCACCCCTCCACTTT CASSFRQGNSPLHF
TRBJ2-3 NA TRBD2 TRBV5-1 TGCGCCAGCACCCTGGGGGGGGGCACAGATACGCAGTATTTT CASTLGGGTDTQYF
TRBJ1-1 few NA TRBV6-5 TGTGCCAGCAGAACAATCAGACAGGACACTGAAGCTTTCTTT CASRTIRQDTEAFF
TRBJ2-5 NA TRBD1 TRBV5-1 TGCGCCAGCGTTCCCGGGACAGGGGGCGGAGAGACCCAGTACTTC CASVPGTGGGETQYF
TRBJ1-2 NA TRBD1 TRBV5-1 TGCGCCAGCACCCAGACAGGGAATGGTGGCTACACCTTC CASTQTGNGGYTF
TRBJ2-1 NA NA TRBV5-1 TGCGCCAGCACGGGGGAAAACTACAATGAGCAGTTCTTC CASTGENYNEQFF
TRBJ1-3 once NA TRBV19 TGTGCCAGTAGTACGTCTGGAAACACCATATATTTT CASSTSGNTIYF
TRBJ1-2 NA NA TRBV19 TGTGCCAGTAGAGAGACGGGGGGCTATGGCTACACCTTC CASRETGGYGYTF
TRBJ1-6 NA NA TRBV7-2 TGTGCCAGCAGCTTAGAACTGAGGACACTCCGGCATAATTCACCCCTCCACTTT CASSLELRTLRHNSPLHF
TRBJ2-3 NA TRBD1 TRBV5-4 TGTGCCAGCAGTGGTTCTGCTGGGACAGGACGAGATACGCAGTATTTC CASSGSAGTGRDTQYF
TRBJ2-5 NA NA TRBV9 TGTGCCAGCAGCGTAGATTCAGGGTTGAATTCAGAGACCCAGTACTTC CASSVDSGLNSETQYF
TRBJ1-1 NA NA TRBV7-6 TGTGCCAGCAGCTTAGGGGCAGGAATAACTGAAGCTTTCTTT CASSLGAGITEAFF
TRBJ2-7 NA TRBD1 TRBV13 TGTGCCAGCAGCACTACAGGGGAAAGCTACGAGCAGTACTTC CASSTTGESYEQYF
TRBJ1-1 NA NA TRBV6-5 TGTGCCAGCAATCAACAGAGGGCGAACACTGAAGCTTTCTTT CASNQQRANTEAFF